This TCR beta chain was recorded in a study of control samples from healthy donors and cancer patients. Produced via immunoSEQ multiplex PCR; TCRdb's table is partial and in-frame only. Among about 130,000 clones listed, approximately 94% were seen once. This CDR3 is built from 13 residues. Trimming took off 6 bases at V and 0 bases at J, with 9 bases between the two ends. The sequenced material came from blood. The sequence came from a man aged 25 to 45 in good health. The gene calls are TRBV12-3 or TRBV12-4 and TRBJ2-7, with D hard to call. The CDR3 region has the DNA TGTGCCAGCAGCTCGGACGTCTCCTACGAGCAGTACTTC. Translating gives CASSSDVSYEQYF.